The 19 T cell receptor beta chains presented below share a single source sample, sequenced in a study of blood T cell repertoires in COVID-19 (dated by TCRdb to 2020 to 2022). The library was prepared using the immunoSEQ multiplex PCR assay. The clones in this table, taken by TCRdb from immuneACCESS, are in-frame only. Not every clone is retained; where verified, under half of the shortfall comes from an unresolved V gene, and the cause of the rest is unknown. Within this sample are hundreds of thousands of clones, with approximately 86% of them counted one time only. Roughly 1.6% of the sample belongs to the ten largest clones. The sample consisted of peripheral blood. The receptor source for this set is a woman aged 55-69 years who had recovered from COVID-19.

The J gene is TRBJ2-5, the V gene TRBV27, with 7 positions matching TRBD2. The CDR3 is 15 amino acids. Germline values: CDR1 MNHEY, CDR2 SMNVEV (reference sequence). V dropped 2 bases and J dropped 5; count of bases not matched to a gene: 8. The DNA for the CDR3 is TGTGCCAGCAGTTTAAAAATGCGGGGGAGGGAGACCCAGTACTTC. This translates into CASSLKMRGRETQYF.

The V call is TRBV6-6, the J call TRBJ1-1; D is undetermined. Per the germline V gene, CDR1 is MNHNY and CDR2 is SVGAGI (reference sequence). The V end was cut by 6 bases, the J end by 0 bases, with 8 bases between. The length of the CDR3 is 13 residues. This chain's CDR3 is CASSQQLNTEAFF. The CDR3 region has the DNA TGTGCCAGCAGCCAACAACTGAACACTGAAGCTTTCTTT.

This clone was seen once. This rearrangement joins TRBV3-1 (or the pseudogene TRBV3-2) to TRBJ2-5; 9 bases are shared with TRBD2. V dropped 4 bases and J dropped 7; count of bases not matched to a gene: 10. Germline-derived CDR1 and CDR2 are LGHDT and YNNKEL (reference sequence). This CDR3 contains 15 residues. DNA for the CDR3: TGTGCCAGCAGCCTGAACGCGGGGGGGCTTGGGACCCAGTACTTC. This codes for CASSLNAGGLGTQYF.

On this clone itself: The same CDR3 arises from other DNA sequences in this sample as well. The V call is TRBV20-1, the J call TRBJ2-7; D is unresolved. The CDR3 is made up of 11 amino acids. Trimming left V 2 bases short and J 0 bases short, with 2 bases between. CDR1 DFQATT and CDR2 SNEGSKA come from the germline V gene (reference sequence). The CDR3 coding sequence is TGCAGTGCTAGACTCTCCTACGAGCAGTACTTC. Its protein product is CSARLSYEQYF.

The chain has TRBV5-1 and TRBJ2-3, with D possibly being TRBD2 (5 bases). Trimming took off 4 bases at V and 5 bases at J, with 17 bases between the two ends. CDR1 is SGHRS, CDR2 YFSETQ, per germline. The CDR3 spans 15 residues. CDR3 bases: TGCGCCAGCAGCCCCAGGACTCCTCGGGGAGATACGCAGTATTTT. Protein sequence: CASSPRTPRGDTQYF.

The V and J genes are TRBV5-1 and TRBJ1-5; 7 bases line up with TRBD1. The CDR3 is made up of 15 amino acids. V trimming: 4 bases; J trimming: 2 bases; junction bases outside the gene matches: 6. Germline V lookup: CDR1 SGHRS, CDR2 YFSETQ. CDR3 amino acids: CASSLGQDRNQPQHF. The CDR3 DNA sequence: TGCGCCAGCAGCCTAGGACAGGATCGCAATCAGCCCCAGCATTTT.

The chain couples TRBV15 to TRBJ2-7; TRBD1 matches 10 bases. Germline V gene data show CDR1 as LNHNV and CDR2 as YYDKDF (reference sequence). The CDR3 has 16 residues. Losses at the gene ends were 0 bases for V and 2 bases for J; bases not matched to a gene: 4. Here the CDR3 reads CATSRDGGTGAYEQYF. The CDR3 bases are TGTGCCACCAGCAGAGATGGCGGGACAGGGGCCTACGAGCAGTACTTC.

The chain links TRBV5-1 to TRBJ1-2, with a weak D call TRBD1 (5 bases). From germline, CDR1 is SGHRS and CDR2 YFSETQ. This CDR3 contains 13 residues. V dropped 4 bases and J dropped 6 bases, with 13 bases sitting between them. The CDR3 loop is CASSKTEADGYTF. The CDR3 nucleotides are TGCGCCAGCAGCAAGACAGAGGCTGATGGCTACACCTTC.

This chain connects TRBV3-1 (or the pseudogene TRBV3-2) to TRBJ1-5; D might be TRBD1 (5 bases). This CDR3 spans 14 amino acids. CDR1 is LGHDT and CDR2 is YNNKEL in the germline V gene (reference sequence). V was trimmed by 3 bases and J by 1 base, leaving 7 bases between them. As DNA, the CDR3 is TGTGCCAGCAGCCAGGGGCTCAGCAATCAGCCCCAGCATTTT. Its translation is CASSQGLSNQPQHF.

V gene TRBV5-1 combines with J gene TRBJ2-1; no clear D gene. This CDR3 is 15 amino acids long. V gave up 4 bases and J gave up 2 bases, with 13 bases separating them. Germline lookup yields CDR1 SGHRS and CDR2 YFSETQ. In DNA form, the CDR3 reads TGCGCCAGCAGCCCGGTTACTTCGGCCTACAATGAGCAGTTCTTC. Protein: CASSPVTSAYNEQFF.

Written as DNA, the CDR3 is TGCAGCGCGCGGACCTCGGGAAACACCGGGGAGCTGTTTTTT. This codes for CSARTSGNTGELFF. This chain links TRBV29-1 with TRBJ2-2; tentatively, D is TRBD2 (5 bases). The CDR3 contains 14 residues. The ends were cut back, 7 bases at V and 2 bases at J, with 14 bases in the middle. From germline, CDR1 is SQVTM and CDR2 ANQGSEA.

The chain carries TRBV7-9 and TRBJ1-2; 10 nucleotides line up with TRBD1. The length of the CDR3 is 15 residues. CDR1 is SEHNR, CDR2 FQNEAQ, per germline (reference sequence). V lost 4 bases, J lost 4 bases, and 6 bases stayed unmatched. The chain's CDR3 is CASSYGTGVIYGYTF. CDR3 coding DNA: TGTGCCAGCAGCTACGGGACAGGGGTTATCTATGGCTACACCTTC.

J is TRBJ2-7 and V is TRBV5-1; D is unresolved. This CDR3 spans 15 amino acids. Germline CDR1 is SGHRS and CDR2 is YFSETQ. V was shortened by 0 bases and J by 0 bases, with 10 bases between the two germline ends. As DNA, the CDR3 is TGCGCCAGCAGCTTGGGGGCATTTAGCTCCTACGAGCAGTACTTC. The encoded protein is CASSLGAFSSYEQYF.

The genes are TRBV11-2 and TRBJ1-2, with 9 positions matching TRBD1. Trimming took 5 bases from V and 5 from J; bases not matched to a gene: 6. Germline CDR1 SGHAT, CDR2 FQNNGV. The CDR3 contains 14 residues. CDR3 amino acids: CASSHTGTGYGYTF. CDR3 DNA: TGTGCCAGCAGCCATACCGGGACAGGGTATGGCTACACCTTC.

The J gene is TRBJ1-5, the V gene TRBV28; D possibly corresponds to TRBD1 (5 bases). The germline V and J ends were trimmed by 6 bases and 3 bases, with 30 bases remaining between them. The V gene's germline CDR1 is MDHEN and CDR2 SYDVKM. This CDR3 has 20 residues. CDR3 bases: TGTGCCAGCAGACGTCGATGGGGCGACGGGCCAGGGTTTACCAATCAGCCCCAGCATTTT. It specifies CASRRRWGDGPGFTNQPQHF.

V gene TRBV24-1 combines with J gene TRBJ2-4; TRBD2 matches 8 bases. V shed 6 bases, J shed 3 bases, and the junction held 9 bases outside the gene matches. Germline-derived CDR1 and CDR2 are KGHDR and SFDVKD. The CDR3 loop spans 16 amino acids. CDR3 amino acids: CATSSGRDLFKNIQYF. The CDR3 DNA reads as TGTGCCACCAGTAGCGGGAGAGACCTATTCAAAAACATTCAGTACTTC.

This chain connects TRBV6-2 or TRBV6-3 to TRBJ2-7, with 8 nucleotides matching TRBD2. J was trimmed by 3 bases and V by 8 bases; bases with no gene match: 15. The CDR3 length is 16 residues. From germline, CDR1 is MNHEY and CDR2 SVGEGT. CDR3 sequence: CASGRGGRLANYEQYF. The CDR3 region has the DNA TGTGCCAGCGGCCGGGGGGGAAGGCTAGCGAACTACGAGCAGTACTTC.

CDR3 coding DNA: TGTGCCAGCAGTTACTTCTTGGGGGGGACGAGTGAAGCTTTCTTT. Translated, it gives CASSYFLGGTSEAFF. V gene TRBV6-5 combines with J gene TRBJ1-1; D might be TRBD1 (5 bases). CDR3 length equals 15 residues. Germline V lookup: CDR1 MNHEY, CDR2 SVGAGI. V dropped 1 base and J dropped 7 bases, with 16 bases sitting between them.

The chain is built from TRBV25-1 and TRBJ1-6; TRBD1 might be the D (5 bases). The CDR3 sequence is 15 residues long. The germline gives CDR1 MGHDK, CDR2 SYGVNS. Deletions cut 2 bases from V and 8 bases from J, with 13 bases between. Written as DNA, the CDR3 is TGTGCCAGCAGTGAAAGTGGAGGGACTGATTCACCCCTCCACTTT. It translates to CASSESGGTDSPLHF. Supplemented by reference TRBV25-1 and TRBJ1-6, the full variable domain reads EADIYQTPRYLVIGTGKKITLECSQTMGHDKMYWYQQDPGMELHLIHYSYGVNSTEKGDLSSESTVSRIRTEHFPLTLESARPSHTSQYLCASSESGGTDSPLHFGNGTRLTVT.